The 26 T cell receptor beta chains in this list originate from one sample, sequenced in a study of shared clonotypes between healthy human individuals. Sequencing was performed with immunoSEQ multiplex PCR; in TCRdb, only in-frame clones are kept and a portion is missing. The sample has about 2.4 million clones, about 92% seen once; the top ten hold over 0.12%. The sequencing sample was made of naive CD4+ T cells sorted from blood. Subset noted: CD45RA+ positively selected. The receptor set was obtained from a man aged 18 to 29 in good health.

The rearrangement joins TRBV21-1 to TRBJ2-7. TRBV21-1 represents a pseudogene. The CDR3 totals 13 residues. CDR3 DNA: TGTGCCAGCAGCCCCCTCGGGGCCGGAGAGCAGTACTTC. It specifies CASSPLGAGEQYF.

The chain links TRBV7-9 to TRBJ1-1; tentatively, D is TRBD1 (6 bases). The V end was cut by 1 base, the J end by 11 bases, with 17 bases between. The CDR3 loop spans 14 amino acids. Germline lookup yields CDR1 SEHNR and CDR2 FQNEAQ (reference sequence). The CDR3 nucleotides read TGTGCCAGCAGCTTAGAGGGCACAGGGTTTAACGCTTTCTTT. It codes for CASSLEGTGFNAFF.

V usage is TRBV6-1 and J usage is TRBJ1-1; D possibly corresponds to TRBD1 (6 bases). Germline V gene sequence: CDR1 MNHNS, CDR2 SASEGT. The germline V and J ends were trimmed by 6 bases and 1 base, with 15 bases remaining between them. The CDR3 sequence is 15 residues long. Written as DNA, the CDR3 is TGTGCCAGCAGCCAAACCACAGGGAAGAACACTGAAGCTTTCTTT. This gives the protein CASSQTTGKNTEAFF.

The chain joins TRBV7-9 to TRBJ1-1; 7 nucleotides align to TRBD1. Germline CDR1 is SEHNR and CDR2 is FQNEAQ (reference sequence). Trimming at V came to 5 bases and at J to 6 bases, leaving 6 bases not matched to a gene. There are 13 residues in the CDR3. The CDR3 DNA sequence: TGTGCCAGCAGCCTAGACAGGGAACCTGAAGCTTTCTTT. Translating it yields CASSLDREPEAFF. The full variable domain, its missing parts supplied by reference TRBV7-9 and TRBJ1-1, is DTGVSQNPRHKITKRGQNVTFRCDPISEHNRLYWYRQTLGQGPEFLTYFQNEAQLEKSRLLSDRFSAERPKGSFSTLEIQRTEQGDSAMYLCASSLDREPEAFFGQGTRLTVV.

This clone came up once. This rearrangement joins TRBV7-3 to TRBJ2-1; 10 bases map to TRBD1. Germline assignment: CDR1 SGHTA and CDR2 FQGTGA. The CDR3 length is 14 residues. V was pared by 5 bases and J by 8 bases, with 6 bases of the junction left unmatched. CDR3 region: CASSLDRGPYEQFF. CDR3 nucleotides: TGTGCCAGCAGCCTAGACAGGGGGCCCTATGAGCAGTTCTTC.

This chain joins TRBV6-1 and TRBJ1-1; D not resolved. Trimming took off 7 bases at V and 4 bases at J, with 10 bases between the two ends. Per the germline V gene, CDR1 is MNHNS and CDR2 is SASEGT. The CDR3 loop spans 12 amino acids. The CDR3 loop reads CASMGKSTEAFF. In DNA, the CDR3 is TGTGCCAGCATGGGGAAATCCACTGAAGCTTTCTTT.

V is TRBV5-1 and J is TRBJ2-2, with D unclear. Germline CDR1 SGHRS, CDR2 YFSETQ. V lost 3 bases and J 4 bases, leaving 10 bases between the germline ends. This CDR3 has 14 amino acids. The CDR3 DNA sequence: TGCGCCAGCAGCTCCGCAGAGCTCACCGGGGAGCTGTTTTTT. Amino acids: CASSSAELTGELFF.

The chain carries TRBV7-2 and TRBJ2-3, with TRBD2 matching 8 bases. Losses at the gene ends were 1 base for V and 7 bases for J; bases not matched to a gene: 10. This CDR3 is 16 amino acids long. Germline V gene sequence: CDR1 SGHTA, CDR2 FQGNSA. The CDR3 DNA reads as TGTGCCAGCAGCTTAGGGTGGAGCGGGAGTTCATATACGCAGTATTTT. It translates to CASSLGWSGSSYTQYF.

This chain connects TRBV5-4 to TRBJ2-7; 9 positions match TRBD1. The germline V gene encodes CDR1 SGHNT and CDR2 YYREEE (reference sequence). The CDR3 has 15 amino acids. The V gene end was trimmed by 7 bases and the J gene end by 6 bases; junction bases not matched to a gene: 14. Here the CDR3 reads CASLTTGTGNSEQYF. The CDR3 nucleotides are TGTGCCAGCCTAACCACGGGGACAGGGAATAGCGAGCAGTACTTC.

V and J are TRBV27 and TRBJ2-1; D may correspond to TRBD1 or TRBD2 (5 bases each). Germline CDR1 is MNHEY and CDR2 is SMNVEV (reference sequence). The CDR3 is 14 amino acids. The V end was cut by 5 bases, the J end by 4 bases, with 12 bases between. CDR3 sequence (DNA): TGTGCCAGCAGTATTCGGGGCCGGTACAATGAGCAGTTCTTC. It translates to CASSIRGRYNEQFF.

This clone was seen only once. The rearrangement links TRBV6-5 to TRBJ1-5, with unresolved D. CDR1 is MNHEY and CDR2 is SVGAGI in the germline V gene. The length of the CDR3 is 14 residues. Trimming pared 5 bases from V and 0 bases from J, leaving 8 bases between. Written as DNA, the CDR3 is TGTGCCAGCAGTCGGTCTTATAGCAATCAGCCCCAGCATTTT. It specifies CASSRSYSNQPQHF.

The V and J genes are TRBV11-2 and TRBJ2-1; D gene ambiguous. The CDR3 spans 12 residues. V was trimmed by 5 bases and J by 6 bases, leaving 8 bases between them. Germline V gene data show CDR1 as SGHAT and CDR2 as FQNNGV. For the CDR3, the DNA is TGTGCCAGCAGCCCGCCGGTCAATGAGCAGTTCTTC. Its translation: CASSPPVNEQFF.

The chain recombines TRBV14 with TRBJ2-4; D remains unclear. The CDR3 has 13 residues. Germline CDR1 SGHDN, CDR2 FVKESK. The V end lost 1 base, the J end lost 7 bases, and 8 bases lay between the germline ends. CDR3: CASSQGEANIQYF. The CDR3 coding sequence is TGTGCCAGCAGCCAAGGAGAGGCGAACATTCAGTACTTC.

With regard to this clone: The same CDR3 arises from other DNA sequences in this sample as well. J is TRBJ2-1 and V is TRBV6-5, with 7 bases matching TRBD1. Trimming took 6 bases from V and 8 from J; bases not matched to a gene: 10. Germline loops: CDR1 MNHEY, CDR2 SVGAGI. This CDR3 contains 14 residues. The CDR3 loop is CASSYRQGKDEQFF. The CDR3 DNA is TGTGCCAGCAGCTACAGACAGGGAAAAGATGAGCAGTTCTTC.

The chain couples TRBV18 to TRBJ2-2; 7 nucleotides match TRBD1. In germline, CDR1 is KGHSH, CDR2 LQKENI. After removal of 6 bases from V and 0 bases from J, the junction contained 4 bases not matched to a gene. The CDR3 is made up of 15 amino acids. CDR3 loop: CASSDRDANTGELFF. CDR3 bases: TGTGCCAGCTCCGACAGGGATGCGAACACCGGGGAGCTGTTTTTT.

The V gene is TRBV6-6, the J gene TRBJ1-6; 7 nucleotides align to TRBD1. Unmatched junction bases numbered 12, after V lost 6 bases and J lost 10 bases. The germline CDR1 and CDR2 sequences are MNHNY and SVGAGI (reference sequence). This CDR3 region has 15 residues. For the CDR3, the DNA is TGTGCCAGCAGGATTGGACAGGCAGAGAGCTCACCCCTCCACTTT. It encodes CASRIGQAESSPLHF.

Regarding this clone: The junction departs from the called germline gene at one end, perhaps through a read error. The chain combines TRBV6-5 with TRBJ1-2, with D perhaps matching TRBD1 (5 bases). The germline V gene has CDR1 MNHEY and CDR2 SVGAGI. The CDR3 is 15 amino acids. The CDR3 DNA reads TGTGCCAGCAGTGCATACCCCGGGACGGACTATGGCTACAGCTTC. This codes for CASSAYPGTDYGYSF.

The chain combines TRBV5-1 with TRBJ1-1, with D perhaps matching TRBD1 (5 bases). Deletions cut 3 bases from V and 3 bases from J, with 9 bases between. From germline, CDR1 is SGHRS and CDR2 YFSETQ. The length of the CDR3 is 13 residues. CDR3 region: CASSWGIDTEAFF. In DNA form, the CDR3 reads TGCGCCAGCAGCTGGGGGATCGACACTGAAGCTTTCTTT. The full variable domain, with the rest looked up from reference TRBV5-1 and TRBJ1-1, is KAGVTQTPRYLIKTRGQQVTLSCSPISGHRSVSWYQQTPGQGLQFLFEYFSETQRNKGNFPGRFSGRQFSNSRSEMNVSTLELGDSALYLCASSWGIDTEAFFGQGTRLTVV.

The chain combines TRBV9 with TRBJ1-1; tentative D call: TRBD1 (5 bases). Trimming pared 4 bases from V and 1 base from J, leaving 14 bases between. Germline V gene data show CDR1 as SGDLS and CDR2 as YYNGEE. This CDR3 region has 15 residues. The CDR3 coding sequence is TGTGCCAGCAGCACTTTTTCCGGGGGGAACACTGAAGCTTTCTTT. Translating it yields CASSTFSGGNTEAFF.

The V call is TRBV4-1, the J call TRBJ2-2; 7 bases line up with TRBD2. Germline values: CDR1 MGHRA, CDR2 YSYEKL. The CDR3 has 20 amino acids. V trimming: 0 bases; J trimming: 4 bases; junction bases outside the gene matches: 17. For the CDR3, the DNA is TGCGCCAGCAGCCAAGATAGGGCGAGGGGATTCTCGGGGGGCACCGGGGAGCTGTTTTTT. It codes for CASSQDRARGFSGGTGELFF.

This chain joins TRBV19 and TRBJ1-3; possible D gene TRBD1, 6 bases. The CDR3 length is 16 residues. Trimming left V 5 bases short and J 0 bases short, with 14 bases between. CDR1 and CDR2 (germline): LNHDA, SQIVND (reference sequence). The chain's CDR3 is CASSPHRVNSGNTIYF. In DNA, the CDR3 is TGTGCCAGTAGTCCCCACAGGGTCAACTCTGGAAACACCATATATTTT.

The genes are TRBV7-6 and TRBJ1-3; D ambiguous. CDR1 is SGHVS and CDR2 is FNYEAQ in the germline V gene. CDR3 length: 12 residues. The ends were cut back, 5 bases at V and 4 bases at J, with 6 bases in the middle. The CDR3 region is CASSQNGNTIYF. CDR3 DNA sequence: TGTGCCAGCAGCCAAAACGGAAACACCATATATTTT.

The gene calls are TRBV2 and TRBJ1-2; D perhaps matches TRBD1 (5 bases). CDR1 is SNHLY, CDR2 FYNNEI, per germline. V lost 5 bases and J 8 bases, leaving 15 bases between the germline ends. CDR3 length: 13 amino acids. The CDR3 region has the DNA TGTGCCAGCAGTCCCACGGGGCGACGGGGCTACACCTTC. It translates to CASSPTGRRGYTF.

The chain joins TRBV2 to TRBJ2-7, with D unresolved. The ends were cut back, 1 base at V and 2 bases at J, with 12 bases in the middle. The CDR3 contains 15 residues. Germline V gene sequence: CDR1 SNHLY, CDR2 FYNNEI. CDR3 in DNA: TGTGCCAGCAGTGAAGAGAAGTTCATCACCTACGAGCAGTACTTC. This translates into CASSEEKFITYEQYF.

This chain joins TRBV7-9 and TRBJ1-1; the D gene is possibly TRBD1 (5 bases). The CDR3 totals 15 residues. The germline V gene has CDR1 SEHNR and CDR2 FQNEAQ (reference sequence). The germline V and J ends were trimmed by 5 bases and 5 bases, with 18 bases remaining between them. The CDR3 reads CASSENSGRGTEAFF. CDR3 coding DNA: TGTGCCAGCAGCGAGAATAGTGGGCGGGGGACTGAAGCTTTCTTT.

Only one count was recorded for this clone. The chain employs TRBV12-5 and TRBJ2-5; 10 bases agree with TRBD2. The CDR3 sequence is 15 residues long. Germline trimming cut 1 base from V and 4 bases from J; bases unmatched to any gene: 3. Looked up from germline, CDR1 is LGHNT and CDR2 is FRNRAP. CDR3 DNA: TGTGCTAGTGGTTTGGCTAGCGGGGGAGGAGAGACCCAGTACTTC. Its translation: CASGLASGGGETQYF.